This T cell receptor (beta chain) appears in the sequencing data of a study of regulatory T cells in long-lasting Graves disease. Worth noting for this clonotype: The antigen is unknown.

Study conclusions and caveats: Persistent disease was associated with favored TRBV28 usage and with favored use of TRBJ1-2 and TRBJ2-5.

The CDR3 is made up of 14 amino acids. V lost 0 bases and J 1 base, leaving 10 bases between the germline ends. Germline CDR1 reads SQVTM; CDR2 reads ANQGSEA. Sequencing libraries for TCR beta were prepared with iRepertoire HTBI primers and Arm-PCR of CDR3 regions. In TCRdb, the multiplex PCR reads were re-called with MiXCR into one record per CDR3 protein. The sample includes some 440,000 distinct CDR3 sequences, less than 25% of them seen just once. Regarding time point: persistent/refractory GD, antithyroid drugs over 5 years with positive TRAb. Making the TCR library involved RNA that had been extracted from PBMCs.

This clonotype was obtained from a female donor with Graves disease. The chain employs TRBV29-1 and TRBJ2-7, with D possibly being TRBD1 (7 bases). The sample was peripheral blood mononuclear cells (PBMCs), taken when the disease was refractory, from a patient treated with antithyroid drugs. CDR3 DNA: TGCAGCGTTGAAGACAGGGGGGTTTCCTACGAGCAGTACTTC. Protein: CSVEDRGVSYEQYF.